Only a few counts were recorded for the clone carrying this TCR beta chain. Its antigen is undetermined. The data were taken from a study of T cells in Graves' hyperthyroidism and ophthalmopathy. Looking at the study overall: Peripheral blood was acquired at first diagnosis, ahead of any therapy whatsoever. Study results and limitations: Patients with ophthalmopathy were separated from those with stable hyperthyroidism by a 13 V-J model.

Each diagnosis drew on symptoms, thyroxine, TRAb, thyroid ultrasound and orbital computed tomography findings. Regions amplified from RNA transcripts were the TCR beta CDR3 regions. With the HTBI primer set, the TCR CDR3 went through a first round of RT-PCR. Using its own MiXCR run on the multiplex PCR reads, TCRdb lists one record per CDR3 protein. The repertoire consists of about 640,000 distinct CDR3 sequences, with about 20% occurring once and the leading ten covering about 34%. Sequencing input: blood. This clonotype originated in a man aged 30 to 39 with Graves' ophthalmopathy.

The DNA for the CDR3 is TGTGCCAGCAGCCCCGACCCCGGGACCCTCTCCTACGAGCAGTACTTC. It encodes CASSPDPGTLSYEQYF. This chain connects TRBV7-2 to TRBJ2-7, with D possibly being TRBD1 or TRBD2 (5 bases each). The V end was cut by 5 bases, the J end by 0 bases, with 17 bases between. This CDR3 has 16 residues. Germline lookup yields CDR1 SGHTA and CDR2 FQGNSA.